The subject of this entry is one TCR beta chain. What antigen it recognizes has not been identified. There are no base qualities to consult, and no much larger clone falls within one base. A FACSAria II was used to sort memory CD4+ T cells, defined as single viable CD3+CD4+CD8-CD45RO+ cells. To determine CMV serostatus, a Roche Elecsys assay was used that detects serum IgG against CMV pp150, pp28, p38 and p52. After the samples were thawed, total CD4+ T cells were enriched through positive selection using CD4 magnetic microbeads. Samples originated from another study that specifically interrogated the CD4+ T cell memory repertoire. Peripheral blood mononuclear cells were isolated and cryopreserved according to standard operating procedures, and serum was stored at -80 degrees C. The staining used CD3-PerCP (BW264/56), CD4-APC (RPA-T4), CD45RO-PE (UCHT1) and CD8-Pacific Orange (3B5) antibodies, and Sytox blue was used to exclude non-viable cells.

This record belongs to a study of memory CD4+ T cells and cytomegalovirus serostatus (dated by TCRdb to about 2019). Turning to the overall study: A total of around 35 healthy Belgian adults, of whom 9 were CMV seropositive and about 25 were CMV seronegative, were included in the cohort. To replicate a published TCR-based CMV serostatus classifier, the researchers sequenced the CD4+ memory TCRbeta repertoires of a Belgian cohort whose cytomegalovirus serostatus was known.

The study at large found these results: Among the 150 to 200 previously reported CMV-associated TCRbeta sequences, roughly 68 showed up in the CD4+ memory repertoires, with each one found in between one and five individuals. For CMV serostatus prediction, a median bootstrapped AUC of approximately 0.95 was reached with the original framework, and a median bootstrapped AUC of around 0.89 was reached with a US-trained random forest. Results were interpreted as suggesting that the CMV-associated TCR signature is largely present in the CD4+ memory repertoire. Only CD4+CD45RO+ memory cells were sequenced, unlike the original study, which covered naive and memory CD4+ and CD8+ populations. The original-framework classifier achieved a median bootstrapped AUC of about 0.95 with a 95% CI of 0.76-1.00 on the Belgian cohort.

Taken from the germline V gene (reference sequence), the CDR1 and CDR2 loops are SEHNR and FQNEAQ. The V and J ends are trimmed by 10 bases and 2 bases, leaving 21 bases between them. The CDR3 measures 17 amino acids from cysteine to phenylalanine. Of all the DNA, just the CDR3 is kept, 51 bases in frame from base 1. The Quick-DNA Microprep Kit was used to extract genomic DNA from the sorted cells. Amplification of TCRbeta DNA was done with the immunoSEQ hsTCRbeta kit, following the protocol from the manufacturer. TCRbeta libraries were sequenced on an Illumina MiSeq instrument. Per the authors' processing: Removing out-of-frame sequences left approximately 2,400,000 distinct TCRbeta sequences, an average of around 67,000 per individual. Each individual was scored according to the count of 164 previously reported CMV-associated TCRbeta sequences and the total productive distinct TCRbeta count. A beta-binomial model was reimplemented in Python, and scikit-learn random forests with default parameters were trained on data from the US cohort. Classifier performance on the Belgian cohort was summarized as median AUC with percentile confidence intervals calculated over 10,000 bootstrap iterations. TCRdb limited this immuneACCESS table to in-frame rearrangements with V and J called. A share of clones is missing; checked studies link under half to unresolved V genes, and the rest is unexplained. From that table come the V and J calls and clone size; the DNA was used to work out D and trimming. Counted in this sample were roughly 84,000 clones; 80% of them appeared once. The ten largest clones add up to roughly 0.79% of the sample.

The sequencing sample was made of memory CD4+ T cells from blood. The clonotype originates from an adult in good health and CMV-seronegative. This receptor chain uses TRBV7-9 and TRBJ1-6; the D gene is possibly TRBD1, with 5 bases matching. The CDR3 region: CAIPGGGKGAYNSPLHF. The sequenced DNA: TGTGCCATCCCTGGCGGGGGAAAGGGAGCCTATAATTCACCCCTCCACTTT.